Shown below are 18 T cell receptor beta chains from a single sample sequenced in a study of vaccination effects on CD4 cells after COVID-19. Culturing for around eleven days preceded CD4+ T cell isolation. No antigens are known for them. Clones were read by immunoSEQ multiplex PCR, and TCRdb kept only the in-frame ones, dropping some. This sample has about 58,000 clones; roughly 80% occur once, and the top ten carry 3%. The sequenced sample was CD4+ T cells from PBMCs cultured without peptide, obtained before COVID-19 vaccination. These receptors originate from a human donor who received a COVID-19 vaccine.

V and J are TRBV11-2 and TRBJ2-2; 9 bases match TRBD2. Germline CDR1 SGHAT, CDR2 FQNNGV. The CDR3 length is 15 residues. After removal of 4 bases from V and 4 bases from J, the junction contained 4 bases not matched to a gene. The CDR3 DNA reads TGTGCCAGCAGCTCCGCGGGGGGGGGCACCGGGGAGCTGTTTTTT. Its protein is CASSSAGGGTGELFF.

The chain employs TRBV5-1 and TRBJ1-2; 7 nucleotides match TRBD1. CDR3 length: 12 residues. From germline, CDR1 is SGHRS and CDR2 YFSETQ. The V gene end was trimmed by 2 bases and the J gene end by 6 bases; junction bases not matched to a gene: 1. The CDR3 region is CASSFDRDGYTF. CDR3 bases: TGCGCCAGCAGCTTTGACAGGGATGGCTACACCTTC.

J is TRBJ2-5 and V is TRBV18, with TRBD2 identical over 8 bases. The CDR3 is made up of 16 amino acids. Germline CDR1 KGHSH, CDR2 LQKENI. The ends lost 4 bases at V and 1 base at J; junction bases unmatched: 8. The CDR3 reads CASSLYSGGSQETQYF. The CDR3 bases are TGTGCCAGCTCACTATACAGCGGGGGTTCCCAAGAGACCCAGTACTTC.

The gene calls are TRBV5-4 and TRBJ2-3, with a possible D match to TRBD2 (5 bases). The CDR3 sequence is 16 residues long. Trimming took off 0 bases at V and 1 base at J, with 12 bases between the two ends. Germline lookup yields CDR1 SGHNT and CDR2 YYREEE (reference sequence). CDR3 loop: CASSLASRTGTDTQYF. CDR3 DNA: TGTGCCAGCAGCTTGGCCAGTAGGACTGGCACAGATACGCAGTATTTT.

This sequence joins TRBV18 and TRBJ2-3; possible D gene TRBD1, 6 bases. The CDR3 has 18 amino acids. Trimming left V 3 bases short and J 2 bases short, with 21 bases between. Looked up from germline, CDR1 is KGHSH and CDR2 is LQKENI. The CDR3 bases are TGTGCCAGCTCACCGATGAGGACAGCCCTGGCCCTCACAGATACGCAGTATTTT. It yields the protein CASSPMRTALALTDTQYF.

The chain employs TRBV5-8 and TRBJ2-3, with D unresolved. Germline V gene data show CDR1 as SGHTS and CDR2 as YDEGEE. V was cut by 7 bases and J by 0 bases, with 15 bases left in between. This CDR3 has 15 amino acids. The CDR3 protein is CASPSVDLSTDTQYF. The CDR3 DNA reads as TGTGCCAGCCCCTCGGTAGACCTTAGCACAGATACGCAGTATTTT.

The chain couples TRBV20-1 to TRBJ2-3, with 9 bases lining up with TRBD1. J lost 1 base, V lost 3 bases, and 2 bases had no gene match. In germline, CDR1 is DFQATT, CDR2 SNEGSKA (reference sequence). CDR3 length: 14 residues. The CDR3 sequence is CSASRQGGTDTQYF. The CDR3 DNA reads as TGCAGTGCTAGTAGACAGGGGGGCACAGATACGCAGTATTTT.

V gene TRBV7-2 combines with J gene TRBJ1-1; D might be TRBD1 (5 bases). Germline V lookup: CDR1 SGHTA, CDR2 FQGNSA. V was cut by 8 bases and J by 2 bases, with 15 bases left in between. This CDR3 spans 14 amino acids. For the CDR3, the DNA is TGTGCCAGCGTCCCTTCCAGGGTAAACACTGAAGCTTTCTTT. Translating gives CASVPSRVNTEAFF.

Only one count was recorded for this clone. This rearrangement joins TRBV6-6 to TRBJ1-4; no firm D call. With 7 bases removed from V and 0 bases from J, the gap between germline ends came to 12 bases. CDR1 MNHNY and CDR2 SVGAGI come from the germline V gene (reference sequence). The CDR3 contains 15 residues. For the CDR3, the DNA is TGTGCCAGCAAGAGAGACGGTACAACTAATGAAAAACTGTTTTTT. Its translation: CASKRDGTTNEKLFF.

The chain has TRBV7-9 and TRBJ1-2; the D is unclear. The CDR3 runs to 13 residues. Germline lookup yields CDR1 SEHNR and CDR2 FQNEAQ (reference sequence). V was pared by 1 base and J by 0 bases, with 3 bases between. CDR3 DNA: TGTGCCAGCAGCTTAGAGGCTAACTATGGCTACACCTTC. Translating it yields CASSLEANYGYTF.

The genes are TRBV11-1 and TRBJ1-1; D is perhaps TRBD1 (6 bases). The CDR3 runs 15 residues. The ends were cut back, 6 bases at V and 4 bases at J, with 18 bases in the middle. In germline, CDR1 is SGHAT, CDR2 FQDESV (reference sequence). CDR3 protein: CASSPHQGKATEAFF. The CDR3 DNA reads TGTGCCAGCAGTCCCCATCAGGGGAAGGCCACTGAAGCTTTCTTT.

In this sample, this clone turned up once. The CDR3 nucleotides are TGTGCCAGCAGCCGGGACAGAGGATTCTACGAGCAGTACGTC. This codes for CASSRDRGFYEQYV. J is TRBJ2-7 and V is TRBV28; 7 nucleotides agree with TRBD1. The germline V gene encodes CDR1 MDHEN and CDR2 SYDVKM. Trimming removed 6 bases from V and 3 bases from J; junction bases left unmatched: 8. The CDR3 loop spans 14 amino acids.

The CDR3 loop is CASSPLLAGLVTDTQYF. The CDR3 coding sequence is TGCGCCAGCAGCCCTCTACTAGCGGGGCTTGTCACAGATACGCAGTATTTT. J is TRBJ2-3 and V is TRBV4-3; 10 nucleotides align to TRBD2. CDR3 size: 17 residues. The V gene end was trimmed by 4 bases and the J gene end by 2 bases; junction bases not matched to a gene: 9. Per germline, CDR1 LGHNA and CDR2 YSLEER.

The chain links TRBV5-1 to TRBJ2-3, with a weak D call TRBD1 (6 bases). V was cut by 3 bases and J by 2 bases, with 13 bases left in between. Germline-derived CDR1 and CDR2 are SGHRS and YFSETQ. The CDR3 is 15 residues long. CDR3 DNA: TGCGCCAGCAGCTCCGGTGGGGGCAACACAGATACGCAGTATTTT. It translates to CASSSGGGNTDTQYF.

CDR3 protein: CASSINRVTEAFF. The CDR3 DNA follows: TGTGCCAGCAGCATTAACAGGGTCACTGAAGCTTTCTTT. The J gene is TRBJ1-1, the V gene TRBV5-5, with D possibly TRBD1 on 6 matching bases. The length of the CDR3 is 13 residues. V was cut by 4 bases and J by 4 bases, with 11 bases left in between. Germline CDR1 reads SGHKS; CDR2 reads YYEKEE (reference sequence).

Points on this clone: Other DNA sequences in the sample encode the same CDR3. The rearrangement links TRBV27 to TRBJ2-5, with unresolved D. With 3 bases removed from V and 4 bases from J, the gap between germline ends came to 3 bases. CDR3 length: 11 amino acids. The germline V gene has CDR1 MNHEY and CDR2 SMNVEV (reference sequence). This CDR3 reads CASSLRETQYF. DNA of the CDR3: TGTGCCAGCAGTTTGCGAGAGACCCAGTACTTC.

This chain's CDR3 is CASRPPLDDGGETQYF. The DNA for the CDR3 is TGTGCCAGCAGGCCCCCCCTTGACGATGGGGGAGAGACCCAGTACTTC. The J gene is TRBJ2-5, the V gene TRBV6-4; D may correspond to TRBD1 or TRBD2 (5 bases each). The germline V gene encodes CDR1 MRHNA and CDR2 SNTAGT. The CDR3 is made up of 16 amino acids. Trimming cost V 6 bases and J 4 bases, with 21 bases left between them.

The chain combines TRBV30 with TRBJ2-3, with TRBD2 identical over 15 bases. The CDR3 contains 19 residues. Germline CDR1 and CDR2: GTSNPN and SVGIG (reference sequence). The V and J ends lost 0 bases and 4 bases, in that order; junction bases with no gene match: 11. The chain's CDR3 is CAWSVGGLAGGTSADTQYF. The CDR3 region has the DNA TGTGCCTGGAGTGTAGGGGGACTAGCGGGGGGCACCAGCGCAGATACGCAGTATTTT.